The T cell receptor (beta chain) described here comes from a study of read filtering for tumor transcriptome and immune sequencing. Study results and caveats: RNA-seq captured clonotypes less deeply and reliably than IR-seq.

The library was built from around 0.4 ug RNA with molecular barcoded adaptors for alpha/delta and beta/gamma chains. From the reads, TCRdb called clonotypes with MiXCR, one entry per CDR3 protein. The sample shows about 62,000 distinct CDR3 sequences, roughly a fifth of them seen only once. This CDR3 is built from 14 residues. Germline CDR1 ENHRY, CDR2 SYGVKD. The ends lost 6 bases at V and 0 bases at J; junction bases unmatched: 1. At least ten counts were recorded for this clonotype. Its antigen is not identified. The genes are TRBV10-3 and TRBJ2-2, with 7 bases that match TRBD1. The receptor was isolated from a donor at least 40 years old with multiple myeloma. Sample: a population of CD138-negative cells sorted from bone marrow. CDR3 protein: CAIRGTANTGELFF. The CDR3 nucleotides are TGTGCCATCAGAGGGACAGCGAACACCGGGGAGCTGTTTTTT.